The T cell receptor (beta chain) under discussion was sequenced for a study of blood T cell repertoires in COVID-19. Study overall: Acute-phase and convalescent COVID-19 samples originated in the United States, Italy and Spain. Nucleic acid was either cDNA or gDNA, and it came from T cells, B-cell-depleted T cells, or PBMCs.

Per the germline V gene, CDR1 is MDHEN and CDR2 is SYDVKM. The CDR3 loop spans 15 amino acids. Trimming cost V 4 bases and J 4 bases; bases outside gene matches: 3. Study processing details: Nucleated cell counts were estimated from reference gene primer amplification. TCRdb's copy holds only in-frame clones and misses some; the assay was immunoSEQ multiplex PCR. V and J calls and clone size are as listed in that table; D and trimming were resolved from the DNA. The table records roughly 100,000 clones, 86% of them present only once. The material sequenced was peripheral blood. The V call is TRBV28, the J call TRBJ2-7; 14 bases line up with TRBD2. This clonotype was sampled from a man older than 75 with acute or convalescent COVID-19. This chain's CDR3 is CASSSGLAGGYEQYF. CDR3 bases: TGTGCCAGCAGTTCCGGACTAGCGGGGGGATACGAGCAGTACTTC.